The clone carrying this T cell receptor beta chain was seen only once. The authors built TCR beta libraries using iRepertoire HTBI primers and Arm-PCR of CDR3 regions. Methods used by the authors: The identification of 62 TRBV and some 14 TRBJ segments was made across samples. In TCRdb, the multiplex PCR reads were re-called with MiXCR into one record per CDR3 protein. V and J calls and clone size were set by TCRdb, not the authors. Among 600,000 to 850,000 distinct CDR3 sequences listed, around 30% were seen once. The sample's time point: persistent/refractory GD, antithyroid drugs over 5 years with positive TRAb. After RNA was extracted from PBMCs, the TCR library was made from it. Each of the patients was recruited from an endocrinology department situated in Xi'an, China. These data are taken from a study of regulatory T cells in long-lasting Graves disease. Trimming took off 4 bases at V and 1 base at J, with 14 bases between the two ends. The CDR3 covers 15 residues. Germline CDR1 and CDR2: SGDLS and YYNGEE.

Source: peripheral blood mononuclear cells (PBMCs), taken when the disease was refractory, from a patient treated with antithyroid drugs. The receptor comes from a female donor with Graves disease. The chain has TRBV9 and TRBJ1-1; possibly TRBD1 for D (6 bases). This CDR3 reads CASSTGMGKNTEAFF. The CDR3 DNA reads TGTGCCAGCAGCACAGGGATGGGGAAGAACACTGAAGCTTTCTTT.